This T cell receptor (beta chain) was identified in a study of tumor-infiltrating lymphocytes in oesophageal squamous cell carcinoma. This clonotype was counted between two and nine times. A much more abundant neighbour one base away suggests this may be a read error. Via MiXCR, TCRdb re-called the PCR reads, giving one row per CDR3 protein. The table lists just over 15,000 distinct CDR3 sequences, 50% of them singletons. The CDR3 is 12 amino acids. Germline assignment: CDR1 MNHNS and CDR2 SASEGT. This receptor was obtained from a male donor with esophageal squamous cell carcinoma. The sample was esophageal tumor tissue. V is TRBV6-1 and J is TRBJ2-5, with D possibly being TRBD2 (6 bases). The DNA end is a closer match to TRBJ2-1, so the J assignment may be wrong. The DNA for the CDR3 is TGTGCCAGCAGTGGGGGACTGGGCGAGCAGTTCTTC. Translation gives CASSGGLGEQFF.